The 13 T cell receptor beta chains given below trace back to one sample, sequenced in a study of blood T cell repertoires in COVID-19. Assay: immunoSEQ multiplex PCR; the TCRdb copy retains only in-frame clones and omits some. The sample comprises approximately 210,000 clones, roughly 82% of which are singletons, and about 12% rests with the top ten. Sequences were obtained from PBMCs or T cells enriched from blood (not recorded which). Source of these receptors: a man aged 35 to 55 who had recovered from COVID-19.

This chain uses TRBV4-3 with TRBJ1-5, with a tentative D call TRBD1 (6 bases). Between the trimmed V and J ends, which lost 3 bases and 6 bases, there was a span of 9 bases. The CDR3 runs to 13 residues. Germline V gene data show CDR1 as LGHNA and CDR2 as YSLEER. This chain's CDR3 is CASSQVRGQPQHF. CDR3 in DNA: TGCGCCAGCAGCCAGGTCAGGGGTCAGCCCCAGCATTTT.

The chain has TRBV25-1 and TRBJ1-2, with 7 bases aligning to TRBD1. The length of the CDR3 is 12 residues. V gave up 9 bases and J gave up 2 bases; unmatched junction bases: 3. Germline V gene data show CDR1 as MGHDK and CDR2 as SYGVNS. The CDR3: CASFRGNYGYTF. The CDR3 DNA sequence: TGTGCCAGTTTCAGGGGGAACTATGGCTACACCTTC.

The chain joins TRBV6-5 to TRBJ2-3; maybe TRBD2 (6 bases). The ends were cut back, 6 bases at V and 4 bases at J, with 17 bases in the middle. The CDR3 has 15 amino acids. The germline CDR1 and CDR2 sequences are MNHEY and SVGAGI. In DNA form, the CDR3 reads TGTGCCAGCAGCGCGCGGGGAAGAGGCCCAGATACGCAGTATTTT. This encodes CASSARGRGPDTQYF.

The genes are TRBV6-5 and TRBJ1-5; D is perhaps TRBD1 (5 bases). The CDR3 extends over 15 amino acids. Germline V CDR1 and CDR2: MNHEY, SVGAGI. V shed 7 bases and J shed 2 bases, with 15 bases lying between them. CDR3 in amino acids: CASTSGRRGNQPQHF. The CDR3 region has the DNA TGTGCCAGCACCTCGGGACGGAGGGGCAATCAGCCCCAGCATTTT.

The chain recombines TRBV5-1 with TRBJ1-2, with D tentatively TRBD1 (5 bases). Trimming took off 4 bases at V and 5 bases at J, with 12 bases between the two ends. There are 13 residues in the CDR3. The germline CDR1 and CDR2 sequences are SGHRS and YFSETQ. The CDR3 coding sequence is TGCGCCAGCAGCCAGGACATCCCATATGGCTACACCTTC. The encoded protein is CASSQDIPYGYTF.

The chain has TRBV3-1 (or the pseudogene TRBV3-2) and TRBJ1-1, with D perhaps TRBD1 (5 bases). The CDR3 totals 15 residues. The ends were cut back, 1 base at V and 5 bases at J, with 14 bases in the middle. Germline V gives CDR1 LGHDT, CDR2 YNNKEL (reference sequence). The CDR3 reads CASSQATGVGTEAFF. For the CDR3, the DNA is TGTGCCAGCAGCCAAGCAACGGGGGTGGGTACTGAAGCTTTCTTT.

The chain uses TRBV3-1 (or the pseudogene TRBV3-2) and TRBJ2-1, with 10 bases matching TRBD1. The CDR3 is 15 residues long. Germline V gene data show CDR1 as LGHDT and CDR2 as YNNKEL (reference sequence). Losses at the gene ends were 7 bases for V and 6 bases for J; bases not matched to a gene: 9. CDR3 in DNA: TGTGCCAGCAAAACTGGGACAGGGGATCGCAATGAGCAGTTCTTC. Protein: CASKTGTGDRNEQFF.

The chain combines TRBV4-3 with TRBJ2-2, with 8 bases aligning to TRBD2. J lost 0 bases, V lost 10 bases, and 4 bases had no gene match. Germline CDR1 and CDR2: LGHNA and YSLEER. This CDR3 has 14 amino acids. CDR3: CATRGVANTGELFF. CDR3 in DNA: TGCGCCACGCGGGGGGTGGCGAACACCGGGGAGCTGTTTTTT.

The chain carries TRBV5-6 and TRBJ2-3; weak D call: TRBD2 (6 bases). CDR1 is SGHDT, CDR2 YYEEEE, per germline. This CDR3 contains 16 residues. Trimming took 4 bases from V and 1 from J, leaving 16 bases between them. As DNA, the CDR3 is TGTGCCAGCAGCGGCCTTCGGGCTAGCGGCACAGATACGCAGTATTTT. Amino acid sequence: CASSGLRASGTDTQYF. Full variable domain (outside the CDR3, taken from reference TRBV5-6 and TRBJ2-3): DAGVTQSPTHLIKTRGQQVTLRCSPKSGHDTVSWYQQALGQGPQFIFQYYEEEERQRGNFPDRFSGHQFPNYSSELNVNALLLGDSALYLCASSGLRASGTDTQYFGPGTRLTVL.

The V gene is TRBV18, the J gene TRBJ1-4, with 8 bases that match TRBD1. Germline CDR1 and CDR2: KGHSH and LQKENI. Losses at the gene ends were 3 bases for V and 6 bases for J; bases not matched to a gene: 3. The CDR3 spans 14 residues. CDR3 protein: CASSPPGGDEKLFF. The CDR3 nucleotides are TGTGCCAGCTCACCCCCAGGGGGCGATGAAAAACTGTTTTTT. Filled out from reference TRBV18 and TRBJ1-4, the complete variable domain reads NAGVMQNPRHLVRRRGQEARLRCSPMKGHSHVYWYRQLPEEGLKFMVYLQKENIIDESGMPKERFSAEFPKEGPSILRIQQVVRGDSAAYFCASSPPGGDEKLFFGSGTQLSVL.

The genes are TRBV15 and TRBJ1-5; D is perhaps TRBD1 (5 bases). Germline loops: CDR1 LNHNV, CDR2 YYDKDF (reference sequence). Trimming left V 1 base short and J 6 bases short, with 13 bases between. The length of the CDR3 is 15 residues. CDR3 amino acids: CATSRGGEGTQPQHF. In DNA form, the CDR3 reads TGTGCCACCAGCAGAGGAGGGGAGGGAACTCAGCCCCAGCATTTT.

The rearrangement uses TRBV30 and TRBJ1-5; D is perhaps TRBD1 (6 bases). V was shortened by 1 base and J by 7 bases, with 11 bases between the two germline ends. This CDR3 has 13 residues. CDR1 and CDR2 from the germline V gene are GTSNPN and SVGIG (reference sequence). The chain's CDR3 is CAWSEQGFQPQHF. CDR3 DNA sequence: TGTGCCTGGAGTGAACAGGGTTTCCAGCCCCAGCATTTT. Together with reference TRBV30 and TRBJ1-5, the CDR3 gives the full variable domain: SQTIHQWPATLVQPVGSPLSLECTVEGTSNPNLYWYRQAAGRGLQLLFYSVGIGQISSEVPQNLSASRPQDRQFILSSKKLLLSDSGFYLCAWSEQGFQPQHFGDGTRLSIL.

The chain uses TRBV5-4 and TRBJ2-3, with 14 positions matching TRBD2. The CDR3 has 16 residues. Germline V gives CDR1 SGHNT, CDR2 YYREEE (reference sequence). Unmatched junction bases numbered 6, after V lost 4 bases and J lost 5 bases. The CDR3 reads CASSVRLAGGGDTQYF. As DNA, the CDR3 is TGTGCCAGCAGCGTCAGACTAGCGGGAGGGGGAGATACGCAGTATTTT.